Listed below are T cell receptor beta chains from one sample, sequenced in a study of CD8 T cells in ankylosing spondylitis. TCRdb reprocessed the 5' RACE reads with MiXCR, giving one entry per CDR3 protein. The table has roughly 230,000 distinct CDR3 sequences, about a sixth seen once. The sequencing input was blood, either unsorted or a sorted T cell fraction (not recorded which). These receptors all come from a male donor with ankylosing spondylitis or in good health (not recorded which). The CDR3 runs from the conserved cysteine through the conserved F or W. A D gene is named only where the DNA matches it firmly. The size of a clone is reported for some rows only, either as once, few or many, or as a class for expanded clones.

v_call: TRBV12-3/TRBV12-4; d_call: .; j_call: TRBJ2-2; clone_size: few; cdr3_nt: TGTGCCAGCAGCCGAGGGATGGGGGCTGGCGGGGAGCTGTTTTTT; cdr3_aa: CASSRGMGAGGELFF
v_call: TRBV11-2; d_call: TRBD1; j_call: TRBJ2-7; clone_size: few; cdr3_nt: TGTGCCAGCAGGGCTACCGGGACAGGGGGCGTTACGGTCATTGACGAGCAGTACTTC; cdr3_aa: CASRATGTGGVTVIDEQYF
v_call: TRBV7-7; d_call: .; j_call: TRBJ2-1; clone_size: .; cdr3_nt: TGTGCTAGCAGTACGCGGGGAAGGGGGTCCTACAATGAGCAGTTCTTC; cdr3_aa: CASSTRGRGSYNEQFF
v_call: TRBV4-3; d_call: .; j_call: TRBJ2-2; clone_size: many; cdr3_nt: TGCGCCAGCAGACCCGGGCGGAACACCGGGGAGCTGTTTTTT; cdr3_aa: CASRPGRNTGELFF
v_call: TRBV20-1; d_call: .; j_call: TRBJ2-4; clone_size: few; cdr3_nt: TGCAGTGCTCGGACCTCCTCCGTGCGTCGTTATCAACCCATTCAGTACTTC; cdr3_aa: CSARTSSVRRYQPIQYF
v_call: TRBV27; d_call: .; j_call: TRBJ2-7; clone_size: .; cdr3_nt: TGTGCCAGCAGTTCGGAAATAAAAGCCTACGAGCAGTACTTC; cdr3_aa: CASSSEIKAYEQYF
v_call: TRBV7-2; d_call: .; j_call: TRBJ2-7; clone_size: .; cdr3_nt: TGTGCCAGCAGCTTCGAGGGTGGCGAATCTTACGAGCAGTACTTC; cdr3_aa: CASSFEGGESYEQYF
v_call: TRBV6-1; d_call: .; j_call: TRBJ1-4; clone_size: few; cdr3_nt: TGTGCCAGCAGTCCAGGTGAAAAAAATGAAAAACTGTTTTTT; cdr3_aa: CASSPGEKNEKLFF
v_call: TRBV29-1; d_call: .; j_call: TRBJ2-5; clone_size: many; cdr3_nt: TGCAGCGTTGATCGGGGCGTAGAGGAGAGTGGCCAAGAGACCCAGTACTTC; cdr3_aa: CSVDRGVEESGQETQYF
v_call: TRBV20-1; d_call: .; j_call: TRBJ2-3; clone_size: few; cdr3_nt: TGCAGTGCTAGAGATTTGTGGGACTCCCTGGCAGATACGCAGTATTTT; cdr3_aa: CSARDLWDSLADTQYF
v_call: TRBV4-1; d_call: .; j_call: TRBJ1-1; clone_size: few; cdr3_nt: TGCGCCAGCAGCCAAGAGGTGGGGGCGAGGACTGAAGCTTTCTTT; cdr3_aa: CASSQEVGARTEAFF
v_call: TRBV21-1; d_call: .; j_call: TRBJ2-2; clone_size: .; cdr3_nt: TGTGCCAGCAGCAAGAGGACTGGTACCGGGGAGCTGTTTTTT; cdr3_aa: CASSKRTGTGELFF
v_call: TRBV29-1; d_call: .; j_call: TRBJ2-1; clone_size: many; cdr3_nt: TGCAGCGTTGAAGATCCAAGGGACCCTTACAATGAGCAGTTCTTC; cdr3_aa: CSVEDPRDPYNEQFF
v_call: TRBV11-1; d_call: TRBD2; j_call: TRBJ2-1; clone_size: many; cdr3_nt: TGTGCCAGCCGCAAGAGCGGGAACCTCAATGAGCAGTTCTTC; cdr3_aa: CASRKSGNLNEQFF
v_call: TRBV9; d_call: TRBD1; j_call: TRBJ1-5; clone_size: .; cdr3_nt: TGTGCCAGCAGCGGACAGGGTAGCAATCAGCCCCAGCATTTT; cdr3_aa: CASSGQGSNQPQHF
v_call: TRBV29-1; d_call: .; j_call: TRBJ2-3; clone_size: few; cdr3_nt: TGCAGCGTTGCCCCATCTCTACGGGTCGATACGCAGTATTTT; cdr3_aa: CSVAPSLRVDTQYF
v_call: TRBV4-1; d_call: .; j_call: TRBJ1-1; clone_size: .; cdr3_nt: TGCGCCAGCAGCCAAGATAACGGAGTCTCCGGGGGAGGGGAGGCTTTCTTT; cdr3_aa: CASSQDNGVSGGGEAFF
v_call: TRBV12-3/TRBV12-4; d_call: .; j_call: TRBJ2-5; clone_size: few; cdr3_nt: TGTGCCAGCGGTTCAGGGATGGAGACCCAGTACTTC; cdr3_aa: CASGSGMETQYF
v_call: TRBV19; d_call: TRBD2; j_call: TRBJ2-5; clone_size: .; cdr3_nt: TGTGCCAGTGGGACTAGCAGCCCCCAAGAGACCCAGTACTTC; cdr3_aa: CASGTSSPQETQYF
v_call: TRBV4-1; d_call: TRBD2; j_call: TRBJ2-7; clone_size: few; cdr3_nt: TGCGCCAGCAGCCTACCTAGCGCGGGAGGGGCGAGAGCCTACGAGCAGTACTTC; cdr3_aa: CASSLPSAGGARAYEQYF
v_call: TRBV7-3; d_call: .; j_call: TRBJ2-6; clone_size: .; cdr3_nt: TGTGCCAGCAGCTTAATGGGCTACTCTGGGGCCAACGTCCTGACTTTC; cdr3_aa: CASSLMGYSGANVLTF
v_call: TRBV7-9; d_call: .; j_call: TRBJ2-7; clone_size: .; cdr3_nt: TGTGCCAGCAGCGAAGGGACACTACCCAGAGCCTCGCAGTACTTC; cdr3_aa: CASSEGTLPRASQYF
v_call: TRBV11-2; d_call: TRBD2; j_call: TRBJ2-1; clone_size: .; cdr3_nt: TGTGCCAGCAGCGAGGGACTAGCGGGAGTCAATGAGCAGTTCTTC; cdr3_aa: CASSEGLAGVNEQFF
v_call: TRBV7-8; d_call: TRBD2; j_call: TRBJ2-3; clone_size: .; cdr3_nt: TGTGCCAGCAGCTTACCCCCTAGCGGCAGCACAGATACGCAGTATTTT; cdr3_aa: CASSLPPSGSTDTQYF
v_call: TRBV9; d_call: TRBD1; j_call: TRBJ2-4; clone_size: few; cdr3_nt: TGTGCCAGCAGCGTAGGGGACAGGGCTTGGGACATTCAGTACTTC; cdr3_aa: CASSVGDRAWDIQYF
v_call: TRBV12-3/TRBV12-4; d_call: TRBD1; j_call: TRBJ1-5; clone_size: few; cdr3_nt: TGTGCCAGCAGTCCGAACGCAGGGGGCCTTAGCAATCAGCCCCAGCATTTT; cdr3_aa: CASSPNAGGLSNQPQHF
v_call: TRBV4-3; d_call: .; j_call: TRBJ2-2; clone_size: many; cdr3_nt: TGCGCCAGCAGCCAAGATTCACGGCGGGACCCTCCCGGGGAGCTGTTTTTT; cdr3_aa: CASSQDSRRDPPGELFF
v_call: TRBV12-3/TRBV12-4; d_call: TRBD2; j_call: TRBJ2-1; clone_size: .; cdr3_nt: TGTGCCAGCAGATCTAGCGGCATAGAGCAGTTCTTC; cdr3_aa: CASRSSGIEQFF
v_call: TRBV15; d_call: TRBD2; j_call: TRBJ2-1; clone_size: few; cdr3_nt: TGTGCCACCAGCATCTCTAGCGGCAACAATGAGCAGTTCTTC; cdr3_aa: CATSISSGNNEQFF
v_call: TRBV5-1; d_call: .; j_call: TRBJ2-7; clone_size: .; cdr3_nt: TGCGCCAGCAGCGGTCATCTCATCTCGGGCGAGCAGTACTTC; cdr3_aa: CASSGHLISGEQYF
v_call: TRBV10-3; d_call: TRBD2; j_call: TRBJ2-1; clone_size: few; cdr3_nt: TGTGCCATCGGGCGGGAGGGCCGGTTGGACAATGAGCAGTTCTTC; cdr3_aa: CAIGREGRLDNEQFF
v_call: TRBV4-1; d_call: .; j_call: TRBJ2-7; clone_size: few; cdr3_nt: TGCGCCAGCAGCCAAGAGTACGGGGGATCCCCTGACGAGCAGTACTTC; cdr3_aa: CASSQEYGGSPDEQYF
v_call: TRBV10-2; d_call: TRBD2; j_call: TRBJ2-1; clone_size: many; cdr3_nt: TGCGCCAGCACCGGGACTAGCGGGAGCGATGAGCAGTTCTTC; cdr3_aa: CASTGTSGSDEQFF
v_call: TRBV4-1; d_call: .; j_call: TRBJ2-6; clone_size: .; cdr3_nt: TGCGCCAGCAGCCAGCCCACAGGGCTAACTGGGGCCAACGTCCTGACTTTC; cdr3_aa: CASSQPTGLTGANVLTF
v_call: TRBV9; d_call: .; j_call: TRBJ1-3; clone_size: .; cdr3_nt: TGTGCCAGCAGCGATCCCGTTCAGGGAAATGGAAACACCATATATTTT; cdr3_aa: CASSDPVQGNGNTIYF
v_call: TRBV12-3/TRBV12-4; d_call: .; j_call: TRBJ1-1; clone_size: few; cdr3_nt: TGTGCCAGCAGTCCCCAGGGCGGGTTCACTGAAGCTTTCTTT; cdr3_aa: CASSPQGGFTEAFF
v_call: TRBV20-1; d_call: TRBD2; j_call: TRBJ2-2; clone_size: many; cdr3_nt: TGCAGTGCTAGAGACGCACTAGCGGTCAACACCGGGGAGCTGTTTTTT; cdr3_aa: CSARDALAVNTGELFF
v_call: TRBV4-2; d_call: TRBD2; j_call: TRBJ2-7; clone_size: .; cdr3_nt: TGTGCCAGCAGCCACGGGAGGTGGCAGTACTTC; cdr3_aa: CASSHGRWQYF
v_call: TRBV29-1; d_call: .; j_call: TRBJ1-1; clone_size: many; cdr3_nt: TGCAGCGCTGAGGGTCTCCGGGGAGACACTGAAGCTTTCTTT; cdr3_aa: CSAEGLRGDTEAFF
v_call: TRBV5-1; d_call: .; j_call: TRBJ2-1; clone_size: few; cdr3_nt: TGCGCCAGCAGCTTTTGGGACCAACGATACAATGAGCAGTTCTTC; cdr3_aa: CASSFWDQRYNEQFF
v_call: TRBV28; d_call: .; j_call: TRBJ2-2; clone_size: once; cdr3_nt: TGTGCCAGCAGTTTATGGACGGGACCAGACACCGGGGAGCTGTTTTTT; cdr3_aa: CASSLWTGPDTGELFF
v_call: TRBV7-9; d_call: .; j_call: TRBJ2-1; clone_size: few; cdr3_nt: TGTGCCAGCAGCTTAGAGACTAGTGCTTACAATGAGCAGTTCTTC; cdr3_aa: CASSLETSAYNEQFF
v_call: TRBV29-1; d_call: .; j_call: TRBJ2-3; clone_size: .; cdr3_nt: TGCAGCGTTGTCGGGACCGGAGATGATACGCAGTATTTT; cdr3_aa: CSVVGTGDDTQYF
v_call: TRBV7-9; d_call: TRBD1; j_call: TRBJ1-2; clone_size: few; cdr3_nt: TGTGCCAGCAGCTTTCCGGGACAGACTAACTATGGCTACACCTTC; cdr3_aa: CASSFPGQTNYGYTF